Given below is one TCR beta chain in context. Its antigen is unidentified. From germline, CDR1 is LNHDA and CDR2 SQIVND (reference sequence). This CDR3 is built from 15 residues. Between the trimmed V and J ends, which lost 2 bases and 6 bases, there was a span of 14 bases. The data derive from a study of beta chain features in type 1 diabetes. Whole-study context: Across all samples, fewer than 140 million sorted cells were examined. Findings and caveats of the study: In every one of the four CD4+ subsets, TCRB CDR3s were moderately but significantly shorter in Type 1 diabetes patients. When cDNA is sequenced, cells with high TCR expression could be over-represented.

CD4+ naive, central memory, regulatory and stem cell-like memory subsets were isolated by sorting on CD45RO/CCR7/CD25/CD127/CD95/CD27. TCRB transcripts that were expressed got sequenced, as all of the isolated RNA had been reverse transcribed. Profiled with immunoSEQ multiplex PCR; TCRdb holds only in-frame clones, not every one. Among roughly 350,000 clones listed, 9.6% were seen once. The chain has TRBV19 and TRBJ2-4; maybe TRBD1 (5 bases). The origin of this receptor is a man aged 30-40 years with type 1 diabetes. Specimen: central memory CD4+ T cells from blood. In DNA, the CDR3 is TGTGCCAGTAGTATAAGGGTAGGGGAAACAAACATTCAGTACTTC. Translated: CASSIRVGETNIQYF.